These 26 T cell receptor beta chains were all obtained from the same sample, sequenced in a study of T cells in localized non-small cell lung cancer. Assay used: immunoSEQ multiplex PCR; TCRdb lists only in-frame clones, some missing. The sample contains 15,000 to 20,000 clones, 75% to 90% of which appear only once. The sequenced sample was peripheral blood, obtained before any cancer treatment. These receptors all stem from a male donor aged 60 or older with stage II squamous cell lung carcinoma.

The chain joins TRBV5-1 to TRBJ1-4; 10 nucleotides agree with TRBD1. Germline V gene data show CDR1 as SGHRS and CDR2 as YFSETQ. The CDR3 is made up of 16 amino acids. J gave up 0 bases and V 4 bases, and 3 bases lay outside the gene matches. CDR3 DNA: TGCGCCAGCAGCATGGGACAGGGGACAACTAATGAAAAACTGTTTTTT. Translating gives CASSMGQGTTNEKLFF. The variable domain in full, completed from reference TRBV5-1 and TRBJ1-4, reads KAGVTQTPRYLIKTRGQQVTLSCSPISGHRSVSWYQQTPGQGLQFLFEYFSETQRNKGNFPGRFSGRQFSNSRSEMNVSTLELGDSALYLCASSMGQGTTNEKLFFGSGTQLSVL.

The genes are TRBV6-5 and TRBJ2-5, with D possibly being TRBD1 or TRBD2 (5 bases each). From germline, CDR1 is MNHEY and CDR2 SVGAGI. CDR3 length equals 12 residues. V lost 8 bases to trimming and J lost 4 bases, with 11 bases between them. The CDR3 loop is CASGDDLETQYF. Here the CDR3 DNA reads TGTGCCAGCGGGGACGATCTAGAGACCCAGTACTTC.

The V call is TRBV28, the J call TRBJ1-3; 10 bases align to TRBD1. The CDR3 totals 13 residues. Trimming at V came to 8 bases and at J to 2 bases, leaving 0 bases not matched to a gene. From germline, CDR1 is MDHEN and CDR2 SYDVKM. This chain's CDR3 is CASGQGAGNTIYF. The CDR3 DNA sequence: TGTGCCAGCGGACAGGGGGCTGGAAACACCATATATTTT.

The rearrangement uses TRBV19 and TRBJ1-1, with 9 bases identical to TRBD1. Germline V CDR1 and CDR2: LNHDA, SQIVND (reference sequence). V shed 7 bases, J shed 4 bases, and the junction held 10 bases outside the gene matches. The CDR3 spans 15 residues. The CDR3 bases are TGTGCCAGTACGATCCTTTCACAGGGGGCCACTGAAGCTTTCTTT. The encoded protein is CASTILSQGATEAFF.

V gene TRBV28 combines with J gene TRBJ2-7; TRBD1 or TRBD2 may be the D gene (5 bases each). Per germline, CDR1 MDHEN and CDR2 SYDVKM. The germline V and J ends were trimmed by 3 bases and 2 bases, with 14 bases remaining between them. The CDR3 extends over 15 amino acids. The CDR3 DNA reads TGTGCCAGCAGTTTCCGGGGACGCCCCACCTACGAGCAGTACTTC. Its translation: CASSFRGRPTYEQYF.

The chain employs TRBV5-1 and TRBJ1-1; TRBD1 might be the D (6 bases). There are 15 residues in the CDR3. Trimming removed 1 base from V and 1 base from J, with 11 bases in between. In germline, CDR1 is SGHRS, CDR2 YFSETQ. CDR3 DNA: TGCGCCAGCAGCTTGTATGGGGGGCAGAACACTGAAGCTTTCTTT. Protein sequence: CASSLYGGQNTEAFF.

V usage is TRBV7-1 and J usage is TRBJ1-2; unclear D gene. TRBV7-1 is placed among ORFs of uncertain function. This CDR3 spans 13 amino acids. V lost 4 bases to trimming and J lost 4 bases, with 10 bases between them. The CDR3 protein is CASSLGRSYGYTF. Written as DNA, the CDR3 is TGTGCCAGCAGCTTAGGCAGGAGCTATGGCTACACCTTC.

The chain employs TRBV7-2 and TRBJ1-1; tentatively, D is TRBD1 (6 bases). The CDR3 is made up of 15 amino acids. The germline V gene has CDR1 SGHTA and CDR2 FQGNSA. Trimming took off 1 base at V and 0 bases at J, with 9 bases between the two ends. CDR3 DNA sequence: TGTGCCAGCAGCTTAGGACCAGGGGTGAACACTGAAGCTTTCTTT. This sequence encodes CASSLGPGVNTEAFF. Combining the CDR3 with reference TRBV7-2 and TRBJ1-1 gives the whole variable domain GAGVSQSPSNKVTEKGKDVELRCDPISGHTALYWYRQSLGQGLEFLIYFQGNSAPDKSGLPSDRFSAERTGGSVSTLTIQRTQQEDSAVYLCASSLGPGVNTEAFFGQGTRLTVV.

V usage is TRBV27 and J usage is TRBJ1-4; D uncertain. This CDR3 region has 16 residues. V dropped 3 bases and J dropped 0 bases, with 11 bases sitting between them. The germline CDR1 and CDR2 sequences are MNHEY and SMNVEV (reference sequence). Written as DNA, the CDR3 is TGTGCCAGCAGTTTCACGACACCTTCAACTAATGAAAAACTGTTTTTT. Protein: CASSFTTPSTNEKLFF.

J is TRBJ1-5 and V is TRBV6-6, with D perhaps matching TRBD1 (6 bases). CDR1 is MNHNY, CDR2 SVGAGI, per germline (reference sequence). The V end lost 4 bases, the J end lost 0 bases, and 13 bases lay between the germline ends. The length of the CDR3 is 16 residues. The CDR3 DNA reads TGTGCCAGCAGTTCACAGGGTCCTTATAGCAATCAGCCCCAGCATTTT. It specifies CASSSQGPYSNQPQHF.

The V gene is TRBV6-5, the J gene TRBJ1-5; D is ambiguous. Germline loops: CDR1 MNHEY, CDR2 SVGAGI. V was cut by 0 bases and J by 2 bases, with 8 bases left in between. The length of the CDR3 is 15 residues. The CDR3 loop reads CASSYSHRGNQPQHF. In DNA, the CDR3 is TGTGCCAGCAGTTACTCACACCGGGGCAATCAGCCCCAGCATTTT.

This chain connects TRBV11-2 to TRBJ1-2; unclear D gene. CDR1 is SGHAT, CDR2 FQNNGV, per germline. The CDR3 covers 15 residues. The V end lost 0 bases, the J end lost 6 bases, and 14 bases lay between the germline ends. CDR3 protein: CASSLDNWAVDGYTF. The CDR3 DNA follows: TGTGCCAGCAGCTTAGACAATTGGGCTGTGGATGGCTACACCTTC.

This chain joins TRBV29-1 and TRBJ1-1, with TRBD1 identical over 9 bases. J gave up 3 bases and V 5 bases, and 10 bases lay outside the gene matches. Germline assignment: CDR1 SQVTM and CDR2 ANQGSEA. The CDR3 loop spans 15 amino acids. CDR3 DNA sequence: TGCAGCGTTCCCGGACAGGGGCGAACGGACACTGAAGCTTTCTTT. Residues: CSVPGQGRTDTEAFF.

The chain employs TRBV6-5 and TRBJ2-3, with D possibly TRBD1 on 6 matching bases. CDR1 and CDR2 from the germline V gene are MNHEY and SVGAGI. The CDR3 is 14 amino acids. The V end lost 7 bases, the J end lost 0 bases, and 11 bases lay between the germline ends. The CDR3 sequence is CASKQGPSTDTQYF. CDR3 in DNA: TGTGCCAGCAAACAGGGACCTAGCACAGATACGCAGTATTTT.

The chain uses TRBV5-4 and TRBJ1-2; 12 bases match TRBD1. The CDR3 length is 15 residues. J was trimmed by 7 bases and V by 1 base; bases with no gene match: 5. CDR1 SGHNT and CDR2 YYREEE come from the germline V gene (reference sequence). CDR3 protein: CASSLRDRGLIGYTF. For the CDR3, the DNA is TGTGCCAGCAGCTTGCGGGACAGGGGGCTTATTGGCTACACCTTC. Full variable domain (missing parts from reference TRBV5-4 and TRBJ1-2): ETGVTQSPTHLIKTRGQQVTLRCSSQSGHNTVSWYQQALGQGPQFIFQYYREEENGRGNFPPRFSGLQFPNYSSELNVNALELDDSALYLCASSLRDRGLIGYTFGSGTRLTVV.

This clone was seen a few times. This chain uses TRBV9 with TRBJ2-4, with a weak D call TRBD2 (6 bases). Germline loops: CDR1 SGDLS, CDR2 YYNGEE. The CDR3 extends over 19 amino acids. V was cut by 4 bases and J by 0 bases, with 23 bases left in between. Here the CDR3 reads CASSPARSNARGAKNIQYF. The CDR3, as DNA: TGTGCCAGCAGCCCAGCGAGGTCCAACGCGCGGGGAGCCAAAAACATTCAGTACTTC.

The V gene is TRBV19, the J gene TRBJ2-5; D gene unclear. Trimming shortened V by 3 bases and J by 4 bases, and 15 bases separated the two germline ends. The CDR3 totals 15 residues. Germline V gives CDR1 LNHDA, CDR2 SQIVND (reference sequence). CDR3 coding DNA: TGTGCCAGTAGTATCCCCACCTTTTGGGGAGAGACCCAGTACTTC. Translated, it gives CASSIPTFWGETQYF.

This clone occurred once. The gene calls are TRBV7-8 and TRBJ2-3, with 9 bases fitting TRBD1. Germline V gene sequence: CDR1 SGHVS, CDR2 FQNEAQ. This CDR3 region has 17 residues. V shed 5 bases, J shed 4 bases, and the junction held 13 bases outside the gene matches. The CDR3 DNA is TGTGCCAGCAGCCTCGGACTCGGGACAGGGAGGGCAGATACGCAGTATTTT. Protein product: CASSLGLGTGRADTQYF.

The CDR3 protein is CASCGGSLDSKGLVPGINEQFF. The CDR3 nucleotides are TGTGCCAGCTGTGGAGGGAGCCTAGACTCCAAGGGGCTAGTCCCCGGAATCAATGAGCAGTTCTTC. The chain employs TRBV21-1 and TRBJ2-1; whether TRBD2, the table's D call, matches the DNA was not checked. TRBV21-1 is a pseudogene segment. This CDR3 is 22 amino acids long.

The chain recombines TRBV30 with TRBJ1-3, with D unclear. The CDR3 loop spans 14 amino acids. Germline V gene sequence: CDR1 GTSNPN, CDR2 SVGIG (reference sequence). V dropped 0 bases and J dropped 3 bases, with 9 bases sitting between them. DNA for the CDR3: TGTGCCTGGAGTGTACACGGGAGTGGAAACACCATATATTTT. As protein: CAWSVHGSGNTIYF.

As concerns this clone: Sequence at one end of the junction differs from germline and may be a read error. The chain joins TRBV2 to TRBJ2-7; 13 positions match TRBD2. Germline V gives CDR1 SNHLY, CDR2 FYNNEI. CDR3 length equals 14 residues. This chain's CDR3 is CASEEGLAGVSVGF. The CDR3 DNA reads TGTGCCAGCGAGGAAGGACTAGCGGGAGTCTCGGTTGGGTTC. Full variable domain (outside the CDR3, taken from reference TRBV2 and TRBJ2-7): EPEVTQTPSHQVTQMGQEVILRCVPISNHLYFYWYRQILGQKVEFLVSFYNNEISEKSEIFDDQFSVERPDGSNFTLKIRSTKLEDSAMYFCASEEGLAGVSVGFGPGTRLTVT.

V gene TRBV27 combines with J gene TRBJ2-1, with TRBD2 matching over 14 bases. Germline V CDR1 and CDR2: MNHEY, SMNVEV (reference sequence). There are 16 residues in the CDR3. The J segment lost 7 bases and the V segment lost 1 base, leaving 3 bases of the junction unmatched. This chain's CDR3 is CASSLLGLAGVNEQFF. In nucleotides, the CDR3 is TGTGCCAGCAGTTTATTGGGACTAGCGGGAGTAAATGAGCAGTTCTTC.

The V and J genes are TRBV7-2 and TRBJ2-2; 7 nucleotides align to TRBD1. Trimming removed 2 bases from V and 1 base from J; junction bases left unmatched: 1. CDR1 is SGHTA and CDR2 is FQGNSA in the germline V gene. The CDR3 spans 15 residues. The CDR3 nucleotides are TGTGCCAGCAGCTTAAGGGGGCTGAACACCGGGGAGCTGTTTTTT. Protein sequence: CASSLRGLNTGELFF.

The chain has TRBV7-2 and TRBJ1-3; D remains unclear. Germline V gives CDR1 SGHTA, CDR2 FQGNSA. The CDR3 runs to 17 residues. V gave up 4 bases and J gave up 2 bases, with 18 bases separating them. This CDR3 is CASSSTSGDLPGNTIYF. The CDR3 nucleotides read TGTGCCAGCAGCTCGACCTCGGGAGACCTCCCTGGAAACACCATATATTTT.

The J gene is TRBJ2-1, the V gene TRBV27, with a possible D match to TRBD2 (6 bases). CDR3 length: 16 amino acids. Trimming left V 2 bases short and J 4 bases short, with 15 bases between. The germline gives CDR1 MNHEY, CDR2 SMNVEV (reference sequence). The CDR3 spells CASSLQGGLAYNEQFF. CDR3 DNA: TGTGCCAGCAGTTTACAGGGAGGTTTGGCTTACAATGAGCAGTTCTTC.

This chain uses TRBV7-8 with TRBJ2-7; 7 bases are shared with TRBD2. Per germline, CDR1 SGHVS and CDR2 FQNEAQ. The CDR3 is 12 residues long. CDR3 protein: CASSYSGGSVAV. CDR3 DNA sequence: TGTGCCAGCAGCTACTCGGGCGGGAGTGTAGCGGTC.